This TCR beta chain was captured by sequencing in a study of identical twins. TCRdb reanalysed the 5' RACE reads using MiXCR and keeps one entry per CDR3 protein. The repertoire has a few hundred thousand distinct CDR3 sequences, more than 9% of them found once; the top ten carry approximately 3%. In this sample, this clonotype turned up many times. The CDR3 covers 18 residues. Germline CDR1 reads MGHRA; CDR2 reads YSYEKL. Trimming stripped 2 bases from V and 4 bases from J, with 21 bases between. The data also belong to a second study, concerning yellow fever vaccine responses in identical twins.

The specimen sequenced was PBMCs. The chain combines TRBV4-1 with TRBJ1-5; unclear D gene. The source is a woman aged 18-35 years in good health. The CDR3 DNA is TGCGCCAGCAGCCAAAGGATGGTTAGGAGGGAGACTAATCAGCCCCAGCATTTT. It translates to CASSQRMVRRETNQPQHF.